The clone carrying this T cell receptor (beta chain) occurred a few times. The CDR3 is 16 residues long. Germline V gene lookup returns CDR1 SGHRS and CDR2 YFSETQ. Trimming removed 1 base from V and 4 bases from J; junction bases left unmatched: 4. Study processing details: Amplification with reference gene primers provided the estimates of nucleated cell counts. Using immunoSEQ multiplex PCR, the repertoire was profiled, and TCRdb retains in-frame clones only, with some absent. The DNA gave D and trimming, while V, J and clone size come from that table. Of 250,000 to 400,000 clones listed, 75% to 90% are singletons. This sample was taken from a study of blood T cell repertoires in COVID-19. The wider study: From the United States, Italy and Spain came samples of acute and convalescent COVID-19. Sources were T cells, B-cell-depleted T cells, or PBMCs; the material itself was cDNA or gDNA.

Patients from Seattle were sampled longitudinally, starting during active infection. Sequencing was performed on peripheral blood. This receptor was taken from a woman aged 25 to 45 with COVID-19, enrolled during active disease. The chain uses TRBV5-1 and TRBJ1-6; TRBD1 matches 8 bases. The CDR3, as DNA: TGCGCCAGCAGCTTGCAGGGGGCACTTTATAATTCACCCCTCCACTTT. Protein: CASSLQGALYNSPLHF.